This TCR beta chain emerged from a study of OX40 agonist ivuxolimab in advanced cancers. Across the study: Treatment of patients was with ivuxolimab, an agonistic anti-OX40 (CD134) antibody.

Study-level findings and limits: Expanded clones tended on average to be more numerous among CD8+ T cells than CD4+. In a subset of nonresponders, normalized T-cell clonal expansion was also low.

As concerns this clone: Antigen: not known.

Repertoires were generated with immunoSEQ multiplex PCR, while TCRdb's copy carries only in-frame clones and drops some. The data show fewer than 65,000 clones, with 87% seen just once and more than 4.5% held by the top ten. This receptor was obtained from an adult with an advanced solid tumor such as melanoma, head and neck, liver or kidney cancer. The sample was CD4+ or CD8+ T cells sorted from blood, taken in a trial of the OX40 agonist ivuxolimab.

The CDR3 reads CASTQRLAPSTGELFF. The CDR3 DNA reads as TGTGCCAGCACCCAGAGACTAGCCCCGAGCACCGGGGAGCTGTTTTTT. The chain is built from TRBV7-9 and TRBJ2-2; 7 nucleotides match TRBD2. The germline CDR1 and CDR2 sequences are SEHNR and FQNEAQ (reference sequence). J lost 4 bases, V lost 7 bases, and 12 bases had no gene match. The CDR3 is 16 amino acids.